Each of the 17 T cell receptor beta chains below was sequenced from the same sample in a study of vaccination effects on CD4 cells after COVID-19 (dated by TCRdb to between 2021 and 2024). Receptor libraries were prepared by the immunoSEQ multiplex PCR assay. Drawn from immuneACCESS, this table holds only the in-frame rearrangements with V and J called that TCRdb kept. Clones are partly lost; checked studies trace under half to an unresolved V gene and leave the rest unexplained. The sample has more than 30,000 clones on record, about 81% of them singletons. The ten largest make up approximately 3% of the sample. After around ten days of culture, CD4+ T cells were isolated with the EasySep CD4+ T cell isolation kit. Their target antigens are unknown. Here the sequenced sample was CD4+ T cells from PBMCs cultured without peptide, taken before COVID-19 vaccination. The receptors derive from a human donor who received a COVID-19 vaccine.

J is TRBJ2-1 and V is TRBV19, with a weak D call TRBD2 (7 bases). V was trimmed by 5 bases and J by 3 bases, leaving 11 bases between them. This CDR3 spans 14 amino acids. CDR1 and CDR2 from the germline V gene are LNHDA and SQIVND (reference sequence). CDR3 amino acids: CASSGGANYNEQFF. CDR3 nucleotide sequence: TGTGCCAGTAGTGGGGGGGCGAACTACAATGAGCAGTTCTTC.

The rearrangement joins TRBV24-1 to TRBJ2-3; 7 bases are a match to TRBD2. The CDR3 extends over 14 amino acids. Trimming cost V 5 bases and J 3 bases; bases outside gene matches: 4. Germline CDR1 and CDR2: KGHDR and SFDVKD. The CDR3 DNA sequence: TGTGCCACCAGTGCACGGGGAGGGACAGATACGCAGTATTTT. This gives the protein CATSARGGTDTQYF.

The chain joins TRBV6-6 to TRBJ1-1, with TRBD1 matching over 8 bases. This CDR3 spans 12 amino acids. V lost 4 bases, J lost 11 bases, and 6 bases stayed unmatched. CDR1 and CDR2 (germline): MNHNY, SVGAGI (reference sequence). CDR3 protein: CASSLPDRVAFF. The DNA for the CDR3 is TGTGCCAGCAGTTTGCCGGACAGGGTTGCTTTCTTT.

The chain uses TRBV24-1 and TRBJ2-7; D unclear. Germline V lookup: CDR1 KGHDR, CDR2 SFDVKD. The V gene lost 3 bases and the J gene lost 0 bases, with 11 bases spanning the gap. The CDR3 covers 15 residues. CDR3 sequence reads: CATSDPGSNSYEQYV. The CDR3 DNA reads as TGTGCCACCAGTGATCCTGGGTCCAACTCCTACGAGCAGTACGTC.

CDR3 bases: TGCGCCAGCAGCCAAGGTGGGGTGAACACTGAAGCTTTCTTT. Translation gives CASSQGGVNTEAFF. The V call is TRBV4-1, the J call TRBJ1-1, with D uncertain. Deletions cut 1 base from V and 0 bases from J, with 6 bases between. This CDR3 contains 14 residues. Germline V gene lookup returns CDR1 MGHRA and CDR2 YSYEKL.

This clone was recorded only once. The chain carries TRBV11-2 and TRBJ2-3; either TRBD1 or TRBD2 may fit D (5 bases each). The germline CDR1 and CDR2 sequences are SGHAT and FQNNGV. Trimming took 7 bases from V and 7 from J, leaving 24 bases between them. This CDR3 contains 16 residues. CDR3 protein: CASTQSGTVLFYTQYF. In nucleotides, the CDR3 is TGTGCCAGCACACAATCCGGGACGGTACTTTTCTATACGCAGTATTTT.

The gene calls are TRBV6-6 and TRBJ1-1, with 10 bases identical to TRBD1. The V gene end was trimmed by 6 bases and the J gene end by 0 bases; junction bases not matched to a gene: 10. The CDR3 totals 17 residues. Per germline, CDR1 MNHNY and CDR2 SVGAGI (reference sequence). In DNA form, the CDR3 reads TGTGCCAGCAGCCGAGTCGCGGGACAGGGGATGAACACTGAAGCTTTCTTT. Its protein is CASSRVAGQGMNTEAFF.

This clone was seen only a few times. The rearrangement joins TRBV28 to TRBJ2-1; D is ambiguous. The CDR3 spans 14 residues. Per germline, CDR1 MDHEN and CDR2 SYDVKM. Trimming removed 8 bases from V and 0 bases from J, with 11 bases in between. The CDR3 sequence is CASLRRSSYNEQFF. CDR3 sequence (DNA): TGTGCCAGCCTCCGCAGGAGCTCCTACAATGAGCAGTTCTTC. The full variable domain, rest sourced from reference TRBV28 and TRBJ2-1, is DVKVTQSSRYLVKRTGEKVFLECVQDMDHENMFWYRQDPGLGLRLIYFSYDVKMKEKGDIPEGYSVSREKKERFSLILESASTNQTSMYLCASLRRSSYNEQFFGPGTRLTVL.

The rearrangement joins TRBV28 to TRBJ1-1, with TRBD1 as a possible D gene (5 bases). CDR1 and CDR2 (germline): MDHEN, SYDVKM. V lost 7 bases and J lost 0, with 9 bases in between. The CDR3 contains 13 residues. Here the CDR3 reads CASNRGLNTEAFF. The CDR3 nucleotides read TGTGCCAGCAATCGGGGGTTGAACACTGAAGCTTTCTTT.

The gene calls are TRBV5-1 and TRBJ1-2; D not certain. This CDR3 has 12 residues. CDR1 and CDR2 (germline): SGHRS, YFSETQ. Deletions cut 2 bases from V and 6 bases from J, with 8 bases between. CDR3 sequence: CASSFLEDGYTF. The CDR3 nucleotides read TGCGCCAGCAGCTTCTTAGAGGATGGCTACACCTTC.

CDR3 DNA: TGTGCCAGCAGCAAAGATGTGGAGACCCAGTACTTC. Translating gives CASSKDVETQYF. The chain combines TRBV21-1 with TRBJ2-5. TRBV21-1 is a pseudogene segment. The CDR3 length is 12 residues.

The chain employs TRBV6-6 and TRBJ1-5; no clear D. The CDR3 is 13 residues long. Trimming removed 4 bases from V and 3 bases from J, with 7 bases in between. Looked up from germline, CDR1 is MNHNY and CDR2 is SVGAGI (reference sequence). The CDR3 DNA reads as TGTGCCAGCAGTTCGGGTTTCAATCAGCCCCAGCATTTT. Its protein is CASSSGFNQPQHF.

The CDR3 coding sequence is TGTGCCACCAGTGACCGGGGACTAGCGGTGAATGAGCAGTTCTTC. Translation gives CATSDRGLAVNEQFF. V is TRBV24-1 and J is TRBJ2-1; TRBD2 matches at 11 bases. V was clipped by 4 bases and J by 7 bases; unmatched bases: 5. There are 15 residues in the CDR3. CDR1 is KGHDR, CDR2 SFDVKD, per germline.

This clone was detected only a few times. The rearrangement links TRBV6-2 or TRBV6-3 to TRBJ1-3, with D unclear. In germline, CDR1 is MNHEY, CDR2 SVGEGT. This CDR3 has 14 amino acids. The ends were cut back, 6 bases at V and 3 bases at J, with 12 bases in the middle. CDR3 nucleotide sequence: TGTGCCAGCAGCGTGCAACAGCTTGGAAACACCATATATTTT. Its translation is CASSVQQLGNTIYF.

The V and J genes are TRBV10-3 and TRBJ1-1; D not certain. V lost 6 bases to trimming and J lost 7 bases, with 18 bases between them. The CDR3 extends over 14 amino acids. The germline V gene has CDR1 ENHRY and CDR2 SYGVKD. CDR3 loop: CAISRDAPEGEAFF. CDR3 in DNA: TGTGCCATCAGCCGGGATGCCCCCGAGGGTGAAGCTTTCTTT.

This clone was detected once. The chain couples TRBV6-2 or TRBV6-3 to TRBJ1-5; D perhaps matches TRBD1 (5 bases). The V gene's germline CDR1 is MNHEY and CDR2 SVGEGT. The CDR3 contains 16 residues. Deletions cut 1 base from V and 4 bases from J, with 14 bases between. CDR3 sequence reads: CASSYYLAEGNQPQHF. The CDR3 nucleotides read TGTGCCAGCAGTTACTATCTGGCAGAGGGGAATCAGCCCCAGCATTTT.

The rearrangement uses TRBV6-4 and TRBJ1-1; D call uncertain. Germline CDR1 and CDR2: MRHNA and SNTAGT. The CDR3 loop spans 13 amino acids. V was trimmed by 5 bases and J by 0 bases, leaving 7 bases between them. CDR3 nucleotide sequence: TGTGCCAGCAGTCTCTCCATGAACACTGAAGCTTTCTTT. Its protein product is CASSLSMNTEAFF.